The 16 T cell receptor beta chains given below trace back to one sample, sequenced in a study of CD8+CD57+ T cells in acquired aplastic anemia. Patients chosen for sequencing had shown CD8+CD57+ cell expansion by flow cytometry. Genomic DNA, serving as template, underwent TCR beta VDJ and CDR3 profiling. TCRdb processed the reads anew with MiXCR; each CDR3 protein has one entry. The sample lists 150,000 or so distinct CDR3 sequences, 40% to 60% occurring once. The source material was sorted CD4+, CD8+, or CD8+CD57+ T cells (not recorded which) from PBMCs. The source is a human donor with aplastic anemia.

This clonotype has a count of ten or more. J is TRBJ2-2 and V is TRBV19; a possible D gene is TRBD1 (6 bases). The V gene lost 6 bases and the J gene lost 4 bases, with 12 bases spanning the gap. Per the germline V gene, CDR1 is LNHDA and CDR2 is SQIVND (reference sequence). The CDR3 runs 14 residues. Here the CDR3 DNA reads TGTGCCAGTAGCGCTCAGACAGGCACCGGGGAGCTGTTTTTT. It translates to CASSAQTGTGELFF.

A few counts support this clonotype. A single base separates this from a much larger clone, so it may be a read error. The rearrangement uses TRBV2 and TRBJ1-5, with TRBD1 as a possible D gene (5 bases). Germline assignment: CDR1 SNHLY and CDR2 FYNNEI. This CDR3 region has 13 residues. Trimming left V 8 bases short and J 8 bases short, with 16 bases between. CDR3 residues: CASRGRALEPQHF. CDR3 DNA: TGTGCCAGCCGGGGCAGGGCCTTGGAGCCCCAGCATTTT.

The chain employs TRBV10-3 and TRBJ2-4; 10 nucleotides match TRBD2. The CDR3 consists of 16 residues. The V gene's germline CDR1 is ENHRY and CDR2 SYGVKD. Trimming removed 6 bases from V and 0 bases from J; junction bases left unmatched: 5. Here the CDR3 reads CAISATSGIAKNIQYF. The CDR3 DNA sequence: TGTGCCATCAGCGCAACTAGCGGGATAGCCAAAAACATTCAGTACTTC.

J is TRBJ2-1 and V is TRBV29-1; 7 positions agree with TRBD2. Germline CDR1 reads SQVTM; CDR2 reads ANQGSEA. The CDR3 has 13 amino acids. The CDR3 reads CSAGRSSYNEQFF. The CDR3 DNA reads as TGCAGTGCCGGGAGGAGCTCCTACAATGAGCAGTTCTTC.

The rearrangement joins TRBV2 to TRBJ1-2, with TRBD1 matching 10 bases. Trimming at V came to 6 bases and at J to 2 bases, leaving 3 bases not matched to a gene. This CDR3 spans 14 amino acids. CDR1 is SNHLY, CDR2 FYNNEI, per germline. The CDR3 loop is CASRDRGKNYGYTF. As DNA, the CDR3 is TGTGCCAGCAGGGACAGGGGGAAGAACTATGGCTACACCTTC.

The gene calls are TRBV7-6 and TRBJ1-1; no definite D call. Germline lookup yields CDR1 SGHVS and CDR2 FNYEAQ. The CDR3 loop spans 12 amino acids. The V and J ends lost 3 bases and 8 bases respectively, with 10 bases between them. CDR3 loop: CASSFDRYEAFF. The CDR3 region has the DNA TGTGCCAGCAGCTTTGATCGTTACGAAGCTTTCTTT.

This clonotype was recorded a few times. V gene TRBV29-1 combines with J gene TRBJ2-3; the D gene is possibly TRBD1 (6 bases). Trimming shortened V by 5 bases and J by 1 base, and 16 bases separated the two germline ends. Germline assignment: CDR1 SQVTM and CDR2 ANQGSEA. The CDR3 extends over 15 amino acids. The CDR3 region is CSVRTVVVGTDTQYF. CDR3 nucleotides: TGCAGCGTTAGGACAGTCGTGGTGGGCACAGATACGCAGTATTTT.

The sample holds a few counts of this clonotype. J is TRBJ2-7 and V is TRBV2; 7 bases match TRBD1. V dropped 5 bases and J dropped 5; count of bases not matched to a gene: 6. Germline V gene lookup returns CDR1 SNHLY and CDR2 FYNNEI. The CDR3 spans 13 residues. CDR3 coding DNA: TGTGCCAGCAGTTACAGGGGTAGGAACGAGCAGTACTTC. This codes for CASSYRGRNEQYF.

CDR3 amino acids: CASSSPGTADGYGYTF. CDR3 DNA: TGTGCCAGCAGCTCCCCCGGGACAGCCGATGGCTATGGCTACACCTTC. The chain couples TRBV11-2 to TRBJ1-2; 7 bases line up with TRBD1. There are 16 residues in the CDR3. Germline lookup yields CDR1 SGHAT and CDR2 FQNNGV. V was pared by 4 bases and J by 4 bases, with 12 bases of the junction left unmatched.

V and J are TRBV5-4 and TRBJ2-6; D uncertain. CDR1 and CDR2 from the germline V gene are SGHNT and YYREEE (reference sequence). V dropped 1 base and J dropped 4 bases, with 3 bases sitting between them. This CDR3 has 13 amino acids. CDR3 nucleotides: TGTGCCAGCAGCTTGCCCGGGGCCAACGTCCTGACTTTC. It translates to CASSLPGANVLTF.

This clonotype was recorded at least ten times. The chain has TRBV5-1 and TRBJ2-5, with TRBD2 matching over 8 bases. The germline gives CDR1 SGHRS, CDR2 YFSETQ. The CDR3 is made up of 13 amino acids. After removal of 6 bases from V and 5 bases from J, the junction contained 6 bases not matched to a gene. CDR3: CASTGGGLETQYF. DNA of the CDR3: TGCGCCAGCACCGGGGGGGGACTGGAGACCCAGTACTTC.

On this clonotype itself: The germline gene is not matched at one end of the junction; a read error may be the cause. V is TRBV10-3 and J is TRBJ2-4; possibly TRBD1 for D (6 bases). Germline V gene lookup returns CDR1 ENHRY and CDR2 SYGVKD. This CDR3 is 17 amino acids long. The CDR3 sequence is CASSETRQDVTKNIQYF. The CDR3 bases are TGTGCCAGCAGTGAGACACGACAGGACGTCACCAAAAACATTCAGTACTTC.

DNA of the CDR3: TGTGCCAGCAGCCAGGGACAGGCCTACTCTGGGGCCAACGTCCTGACTTTC. As protein: CASSQGQAYSGANVLTF. This sequence joins TRBV11-1 and TRBJ2-6; 8 positions match TRBD1. The germline CDR1 and CDR2 sequences are SGHAT and FQDESV (reference sequence). V lost 5 bases and J lost 0; bases outside the gene matches: 6. The CDR3 covers 17 residues. The full variable domain, its missing parts supplied by reference TRBV11-1 and TRBJ2-6, is EAEVAQSPRYKITEKSQAVAFWCDPISGHATLYWYRQILGQGPELLVQFQDESVVDDSQLPKDRFSAERLKGVDSTLKIQPAELGDSAMYLCASSQGQAYSGANVLTFGAGSRLTVL.

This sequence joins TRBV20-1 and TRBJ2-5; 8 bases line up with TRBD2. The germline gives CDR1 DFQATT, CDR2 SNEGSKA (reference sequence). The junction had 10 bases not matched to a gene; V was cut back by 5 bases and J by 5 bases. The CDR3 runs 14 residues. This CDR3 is CSAGEGLVEETQYF. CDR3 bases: TGCAGTGCTGGGGAGGGACTAGTGGAGGAGACCCAGTACTTC.

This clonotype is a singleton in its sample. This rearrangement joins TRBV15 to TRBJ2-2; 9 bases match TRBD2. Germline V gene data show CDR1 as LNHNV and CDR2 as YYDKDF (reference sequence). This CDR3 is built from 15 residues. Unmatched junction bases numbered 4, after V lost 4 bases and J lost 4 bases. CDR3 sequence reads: CATSMERGATGELFF. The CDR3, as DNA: TGTGCCACCAGCATGGAGCGGGGGGCCACCGGGGAGCTGTTTTTT.

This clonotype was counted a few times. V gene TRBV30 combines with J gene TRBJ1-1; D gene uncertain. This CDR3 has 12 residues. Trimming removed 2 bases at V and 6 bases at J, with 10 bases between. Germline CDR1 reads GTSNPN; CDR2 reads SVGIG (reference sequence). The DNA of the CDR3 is TGTGCCTGGAGTTGGGGATACGCTGAAGCTTTCTTT. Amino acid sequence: CAWSWGYAEAFF. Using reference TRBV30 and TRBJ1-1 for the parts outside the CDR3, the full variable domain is SQTIHQWPATLVQPVGSPLSLECTVEGTSNPNLYWYRQAAGRGLQLLFYSVGIGQISSEVPQNLSASRPQDRQFILSSKKLLLSDSGFYLCAWSWGYAEAFFGQGTRLTVV.